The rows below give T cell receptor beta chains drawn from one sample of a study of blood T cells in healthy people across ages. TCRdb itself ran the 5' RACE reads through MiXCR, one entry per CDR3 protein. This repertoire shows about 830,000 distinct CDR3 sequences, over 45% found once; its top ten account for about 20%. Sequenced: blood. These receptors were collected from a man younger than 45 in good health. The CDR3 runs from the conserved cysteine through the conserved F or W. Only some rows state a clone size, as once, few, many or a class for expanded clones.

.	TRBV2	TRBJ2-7	CASSAQVVGEQYF
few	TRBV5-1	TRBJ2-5	CASSSEYF
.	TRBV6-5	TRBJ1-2	CASSYSAGNGYTF
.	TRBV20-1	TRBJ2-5	CSGLAGALQETQYF
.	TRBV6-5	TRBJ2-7	CASSYSGGRITYEQYF
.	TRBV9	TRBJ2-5	CASSRGRVETQYF
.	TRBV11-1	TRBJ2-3	CASSPWKGQDQDTQYF
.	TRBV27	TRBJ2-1	CASSLSNPVYNEQFF
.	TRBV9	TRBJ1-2	CASSVARNYGYTF
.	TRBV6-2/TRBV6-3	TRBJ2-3	CASFSAGGTDTQYF
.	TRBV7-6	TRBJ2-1	CASSLEETSGGKQFF
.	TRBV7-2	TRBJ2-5	CASSFSSGGGNEQYF
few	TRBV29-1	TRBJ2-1	CSVERSGVSYNEQFF
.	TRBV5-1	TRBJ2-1	CASSLIENSNEQFF
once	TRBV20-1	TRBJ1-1	CSARDRDRGMNTEAFF
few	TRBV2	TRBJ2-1	CASRVGIEQFF
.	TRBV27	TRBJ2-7	CASSLGQGEQYF
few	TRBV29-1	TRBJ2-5	CSVGGQREQYF
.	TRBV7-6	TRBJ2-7	CASSHMGVTGYEQYF
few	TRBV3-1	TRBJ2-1	CASSQDTGSYNEQFF
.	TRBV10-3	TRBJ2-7	CAISESPFSEQYF
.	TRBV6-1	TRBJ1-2	CASKPGQGHNFGYTF
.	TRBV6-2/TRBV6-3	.	CASRSPAGGYYEQYF
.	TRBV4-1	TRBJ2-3	CASSLGPGSDTQYF
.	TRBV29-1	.	CSVGRAGGSEQYF
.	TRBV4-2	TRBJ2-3	CASSQQRDDTQYF
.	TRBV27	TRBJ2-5	CASSAGGLETQYF
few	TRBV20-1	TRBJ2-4	CSARDRRLAGGNIQYF
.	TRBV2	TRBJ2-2	CASSVGGPNTGELFF
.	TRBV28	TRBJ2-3	CASSPGDRRTDTQYF
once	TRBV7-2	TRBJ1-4	CASSFVATNEKLFF
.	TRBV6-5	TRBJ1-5	CASSYSPGYSNQPQHF
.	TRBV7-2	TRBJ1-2	CASAWDMSYGYTF
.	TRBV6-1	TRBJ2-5	CASMGDRDHRWKTQYF
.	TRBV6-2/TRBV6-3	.	CASSSPPLTSETQYF
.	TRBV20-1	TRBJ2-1	CSANGPLIYEQFF
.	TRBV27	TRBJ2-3	CASREDRSRTDTQYF
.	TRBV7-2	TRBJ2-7	CASSLRAGPEDEQYF
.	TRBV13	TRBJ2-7	CASNPGQGLYEQYF
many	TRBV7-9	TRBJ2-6	CASSSGRNSGANVLTF
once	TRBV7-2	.	CASSRGGAEYEQYF
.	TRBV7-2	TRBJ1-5	CASSLVAVGGQPQHF
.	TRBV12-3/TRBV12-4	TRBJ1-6	CASSLGYAPLHF